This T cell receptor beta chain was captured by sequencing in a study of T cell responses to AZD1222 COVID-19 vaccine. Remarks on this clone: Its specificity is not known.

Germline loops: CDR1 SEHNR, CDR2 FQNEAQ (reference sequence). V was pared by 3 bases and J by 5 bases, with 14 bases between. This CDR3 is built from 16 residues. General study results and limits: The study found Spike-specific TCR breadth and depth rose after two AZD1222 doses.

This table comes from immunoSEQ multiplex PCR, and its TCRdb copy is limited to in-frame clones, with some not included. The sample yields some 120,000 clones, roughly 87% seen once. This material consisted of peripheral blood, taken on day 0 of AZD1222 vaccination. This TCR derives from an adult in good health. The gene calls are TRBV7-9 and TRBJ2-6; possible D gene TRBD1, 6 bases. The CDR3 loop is CASSFSGARRANVLTF. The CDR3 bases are TGTGCCAGCAGCTTCTCAGGGGCAAGGAGGGCCAACGTCCTGACTTTC.